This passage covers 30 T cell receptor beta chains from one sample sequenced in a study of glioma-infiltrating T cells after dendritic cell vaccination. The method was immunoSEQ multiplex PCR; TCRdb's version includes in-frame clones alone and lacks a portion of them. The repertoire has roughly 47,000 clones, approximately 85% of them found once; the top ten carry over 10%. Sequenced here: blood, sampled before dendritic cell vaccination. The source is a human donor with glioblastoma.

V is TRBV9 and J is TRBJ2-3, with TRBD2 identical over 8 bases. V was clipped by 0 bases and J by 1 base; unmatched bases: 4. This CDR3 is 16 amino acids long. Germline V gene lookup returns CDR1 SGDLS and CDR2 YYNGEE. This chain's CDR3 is CASSVGGRGGTDTQYF. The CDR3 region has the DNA TGTGCCAGCAGCGTAGGAGGGCGGGGGGGCACAGATACGCAGTATTTT.

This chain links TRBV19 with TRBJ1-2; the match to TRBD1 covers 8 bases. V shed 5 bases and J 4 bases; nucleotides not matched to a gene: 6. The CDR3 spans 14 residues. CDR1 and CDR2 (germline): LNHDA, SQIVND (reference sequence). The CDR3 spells CASSGPGQVYGYTF. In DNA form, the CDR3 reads TGTGCCAGTAGTGGACCGGGACAGGTCTATGGCTACACCTTC.

The CDR3 nucleotides read TGTGCCAGCAGTTCATATTTGGAGACCGGGGAGCTGTTTTTT. Its translation: CASSSYLETGELFF. The chain employs TRBV28 and TRBJ2-2; D call uncertain. Germline values: CDR1 MDHEN, CDR2 SYDVKM. The CDR3 length is 14 residues. Deletions cut 4 bases from V and 5 bases from J, with 11 bases between.

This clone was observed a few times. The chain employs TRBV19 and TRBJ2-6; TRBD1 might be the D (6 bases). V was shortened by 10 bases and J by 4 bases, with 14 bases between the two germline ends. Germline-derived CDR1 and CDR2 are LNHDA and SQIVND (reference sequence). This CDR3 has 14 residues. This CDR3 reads CATRQEAGANVLTF. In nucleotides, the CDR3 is TGTGCCACGCGACAGGAGGCCGGGGCCAACGTCCTGACTTTC.

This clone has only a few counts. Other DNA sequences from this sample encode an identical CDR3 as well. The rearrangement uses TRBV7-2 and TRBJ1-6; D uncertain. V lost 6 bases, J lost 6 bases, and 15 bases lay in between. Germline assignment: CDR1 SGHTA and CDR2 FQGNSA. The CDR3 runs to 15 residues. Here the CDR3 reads CASSSGGIGNSPLHF. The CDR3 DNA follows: TGTGCCAGCAGTTCAGGTGGTATTGGTAATTCACCCCTCCACTTT.

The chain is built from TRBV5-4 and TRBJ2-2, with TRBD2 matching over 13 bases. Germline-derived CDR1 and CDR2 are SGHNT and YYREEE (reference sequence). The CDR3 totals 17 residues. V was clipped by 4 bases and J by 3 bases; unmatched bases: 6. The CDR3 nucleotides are TGTGCCAGCAGCGGGGGGGGACTAGCGGGGTACACCGGGGAGCTGTTTTTT. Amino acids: CASSGGGLAGYTGELFF.

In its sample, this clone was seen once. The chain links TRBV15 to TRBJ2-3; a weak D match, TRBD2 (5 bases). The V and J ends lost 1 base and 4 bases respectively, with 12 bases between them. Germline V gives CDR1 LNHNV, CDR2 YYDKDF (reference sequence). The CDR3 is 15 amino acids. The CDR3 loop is CATSRVAINSDTQYF. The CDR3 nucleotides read TGTGCCACCAGCAGAGTAGCGATCAATTCAGATACGCAGTATTTT.

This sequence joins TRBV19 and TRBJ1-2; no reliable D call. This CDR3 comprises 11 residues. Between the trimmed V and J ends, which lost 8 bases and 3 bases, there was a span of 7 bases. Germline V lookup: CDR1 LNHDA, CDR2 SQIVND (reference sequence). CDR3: CASEQYYGYTF. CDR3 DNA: TGTGCCAGTGAACAGTACTATGGCTACACCTTC. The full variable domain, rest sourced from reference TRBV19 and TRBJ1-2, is DGGITQSPKYLFRKEGQNVTLSCEQNLNHDAMYWYRQDPGQGLRLIYYSQIVNDFQKGDIAEGYSVSREKKESFPLTVTSAQKNPTAFYLCASEQYYGYTFGSGTRLTVV.

CDR3 bases: TGTGCCAGCAGCTTGGGGGGACAGGGAACGCCTGGTTTGCGGGAACTGTTTTTT. Translated, it gives CASSLGGQGTPGLRELFF. This chain links TRBV7-2 with TRBJ1-4, with 9 bases lining up with TRBD1. The CDR3 is 18 amino acids. With 3 bases clipped from V and 12 bases from J, the junction kept 20 bases outside the gene matches. Germline CDR1 reads SGHTA; CDR2 reads FQGNSA.

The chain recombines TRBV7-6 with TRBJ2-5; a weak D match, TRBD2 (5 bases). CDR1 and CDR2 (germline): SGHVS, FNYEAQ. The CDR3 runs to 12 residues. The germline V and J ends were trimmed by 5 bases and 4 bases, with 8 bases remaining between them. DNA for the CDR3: TGTGCCAGCAGCCGGGCGGGAGAGACCCAGTACTTC. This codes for CASSRAGETQYF.

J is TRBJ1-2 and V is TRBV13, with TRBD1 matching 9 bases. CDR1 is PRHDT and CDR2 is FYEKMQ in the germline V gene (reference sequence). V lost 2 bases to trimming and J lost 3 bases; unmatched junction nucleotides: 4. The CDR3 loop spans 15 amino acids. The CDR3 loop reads CASSLRQGVYYGYTF. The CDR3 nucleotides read TGTGCCAGCAGCTTAAGACAGGGGGTTTACTATGGCTACACCTTC.

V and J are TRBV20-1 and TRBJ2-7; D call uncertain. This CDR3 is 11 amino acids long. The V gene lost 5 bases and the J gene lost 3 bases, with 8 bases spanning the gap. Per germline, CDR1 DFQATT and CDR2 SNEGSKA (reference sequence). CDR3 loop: CSARSNYEQYF. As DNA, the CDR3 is TGCAGTGCTCGGTCGAACTACGAGCAGTACTTC.

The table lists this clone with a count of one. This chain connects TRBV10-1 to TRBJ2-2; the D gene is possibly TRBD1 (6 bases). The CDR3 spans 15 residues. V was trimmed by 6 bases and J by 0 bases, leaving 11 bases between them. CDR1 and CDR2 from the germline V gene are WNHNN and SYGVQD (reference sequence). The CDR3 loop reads CASSNRVSNTGELFF. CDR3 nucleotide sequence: TGCGCCAGCAGCAACAGGGTGTCGAACACCGGGGAGCTGTTTTTT.

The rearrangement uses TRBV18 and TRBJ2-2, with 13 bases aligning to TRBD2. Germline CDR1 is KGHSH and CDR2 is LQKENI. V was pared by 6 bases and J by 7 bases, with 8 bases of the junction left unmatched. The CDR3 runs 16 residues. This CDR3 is CASSTPGLAGSGELFF. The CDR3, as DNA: TGTGCCAGCTCGACGCCGGGACTAGCGGGGAGCGGGGAGCTGTTTTTT.

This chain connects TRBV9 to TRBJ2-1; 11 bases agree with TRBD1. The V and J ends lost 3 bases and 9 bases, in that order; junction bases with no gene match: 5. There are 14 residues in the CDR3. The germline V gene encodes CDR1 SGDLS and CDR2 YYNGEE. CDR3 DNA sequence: TGTGCCAGCAGCGCCTGGGACAGGGGGAGTGAGCAGTTCTTC. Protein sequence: CASSAWDRGSEQFF.

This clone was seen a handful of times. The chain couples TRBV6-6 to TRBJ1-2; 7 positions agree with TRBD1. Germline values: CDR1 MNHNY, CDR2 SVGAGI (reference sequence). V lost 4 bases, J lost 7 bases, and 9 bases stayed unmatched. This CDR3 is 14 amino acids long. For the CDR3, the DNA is TGTGCCAGCAGTTCACTTACAGGGGATGGTGGCTACACCTTC. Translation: CASSSLTGDGGYTF.

The chain's CDR3 is CASSLSGTGQETQYF. CDR3 nucleotides: TGCGCCAGCAGCTTGTCGGGGACAGGGCAAGAGACCCAGTACTTC. This chain links TRBV5-1 with TRBJ2-5; 9 bases map to TRBD1. Germline trimming cut 1 base from V and 2 bases from J; bases unmatched to any gene: 3. The CDR3 is 15 amino acids. Per the germline V gene, CDR1 is SGHRS and CDR2 is YFSETQ.

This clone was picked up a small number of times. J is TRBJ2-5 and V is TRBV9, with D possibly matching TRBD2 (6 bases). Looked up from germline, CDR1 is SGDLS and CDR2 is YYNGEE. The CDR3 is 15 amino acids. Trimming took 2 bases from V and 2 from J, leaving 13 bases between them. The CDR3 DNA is TGTGCCAGCAGCGTCCTTCCCGGGGGACAAGAGACCCAGTACTTC. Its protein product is CASSVLPGGQETQYF.

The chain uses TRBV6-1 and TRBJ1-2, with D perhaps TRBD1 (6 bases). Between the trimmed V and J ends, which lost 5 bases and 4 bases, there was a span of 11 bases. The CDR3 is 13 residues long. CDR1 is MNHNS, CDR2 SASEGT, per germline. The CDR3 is CASSQRGGYGYTF. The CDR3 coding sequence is TGTGCCAGCAGTCAACGAGGGGGCTATGGCTACACCTTC.

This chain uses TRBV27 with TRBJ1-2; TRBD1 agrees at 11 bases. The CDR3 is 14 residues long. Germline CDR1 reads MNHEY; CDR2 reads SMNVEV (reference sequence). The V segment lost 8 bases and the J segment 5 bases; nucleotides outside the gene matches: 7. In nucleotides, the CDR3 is TGTGCCAGCGCTCAAGGACAGGGGGCTTATGGCTACACCTTC. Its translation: CASAQGQGAYGYTF.

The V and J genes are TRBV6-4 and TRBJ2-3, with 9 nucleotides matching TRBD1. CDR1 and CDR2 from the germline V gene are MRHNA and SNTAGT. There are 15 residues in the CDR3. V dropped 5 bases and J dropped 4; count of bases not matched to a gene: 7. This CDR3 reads CASSPSTGGADTQYF. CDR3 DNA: TGTGCCAGCAGTCCCTCGACAGGGGGGGCAGATACGCAGTATTTT.

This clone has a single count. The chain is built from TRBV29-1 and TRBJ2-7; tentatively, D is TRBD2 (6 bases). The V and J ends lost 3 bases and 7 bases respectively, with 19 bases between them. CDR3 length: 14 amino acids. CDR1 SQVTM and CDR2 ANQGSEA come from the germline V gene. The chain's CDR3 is CSVDQGGGVGEQYF. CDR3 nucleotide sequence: TGCAGCGTTGATCAAGGAGGCGGGGTAGGAGAGCAGTACTTC.

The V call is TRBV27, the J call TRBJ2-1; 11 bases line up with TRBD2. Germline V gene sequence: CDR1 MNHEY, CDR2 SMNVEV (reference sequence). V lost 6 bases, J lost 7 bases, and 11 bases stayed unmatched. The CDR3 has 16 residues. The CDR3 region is CASRLLLAGDRNEQFF. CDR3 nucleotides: TGTGCCAGCAGACTTTTACTAGCGGGAGATCGGAATGAGCAGTTCTTC.

The CDR3 sequence is CASSFQQTDTQYF. In DNA form, the CDR3 reads TGTGCCAGCAGCTTCCAACAAACAGATACGCAGTATTTT. The chain employs TRBV5-6 and TRBJ2-3; D gene ambiguous. Trimming cost V 2 bases and J 3 bases, with 7 bases left between them. The V gene's germline CDR1 is SGHDT and CDR2 YYEEEE. The length of the CDR3 is 13 residues.

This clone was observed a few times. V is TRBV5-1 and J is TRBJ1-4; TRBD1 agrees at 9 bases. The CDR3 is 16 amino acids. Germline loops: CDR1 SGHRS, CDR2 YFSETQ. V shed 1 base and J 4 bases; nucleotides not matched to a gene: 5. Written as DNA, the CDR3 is TGCGCCAGCAGCTTGACCGGACAGGGGAGTAATGAAAAACTGTTTTTT. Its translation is CASSLTGQGSNEKLFF.

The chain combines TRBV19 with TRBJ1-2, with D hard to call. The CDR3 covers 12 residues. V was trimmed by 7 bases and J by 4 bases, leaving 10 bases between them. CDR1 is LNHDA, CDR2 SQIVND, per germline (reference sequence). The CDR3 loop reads CASTEASYGYTF. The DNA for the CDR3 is TGTGCCAGTACTGAGGCCAGCTATGGCTACACCTTC.

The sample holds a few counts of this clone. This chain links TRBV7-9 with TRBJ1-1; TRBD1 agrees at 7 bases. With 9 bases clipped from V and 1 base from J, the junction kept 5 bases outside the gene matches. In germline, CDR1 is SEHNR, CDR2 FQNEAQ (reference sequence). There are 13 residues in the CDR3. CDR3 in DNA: TGTGCCAGTAACAGGGGAACGAACACTGAAGCTTTCTTT. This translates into CASNRGTNTEAFF.

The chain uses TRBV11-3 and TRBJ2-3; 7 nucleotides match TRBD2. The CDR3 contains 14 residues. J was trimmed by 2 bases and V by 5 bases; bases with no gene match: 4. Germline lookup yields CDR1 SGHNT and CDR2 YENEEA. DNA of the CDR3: TGTGCCAGCAGCCGAGGGAGGGCCACAGATACGCAGTATTTT. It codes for CASSRGRATDTQYF. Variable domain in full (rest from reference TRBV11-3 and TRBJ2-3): EAGVVQSPRYKIIEKKQPVAFWCNPISGHNTLYWYLQNLGQGPELLIRYENEEAVDDSQLPKDRFSAERLKGVDSTLKIQPAELGDSAVYLCASSRGRATDTQYFGPGTRLTVL.

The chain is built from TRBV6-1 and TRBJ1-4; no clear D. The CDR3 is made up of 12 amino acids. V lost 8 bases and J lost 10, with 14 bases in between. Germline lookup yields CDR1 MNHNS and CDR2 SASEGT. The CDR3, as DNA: TGTGCCAGCGGCCGAGGTTTGGGAAAACTGTTTTTT. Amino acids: CASGRGLGKLFF.

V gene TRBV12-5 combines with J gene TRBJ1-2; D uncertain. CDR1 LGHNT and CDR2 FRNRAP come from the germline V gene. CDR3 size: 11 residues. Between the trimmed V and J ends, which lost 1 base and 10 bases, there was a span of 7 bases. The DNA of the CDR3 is TGTGCTAGTGGTTTGGACATTATCTACACCTTC. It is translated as CASGLDIIYTF.